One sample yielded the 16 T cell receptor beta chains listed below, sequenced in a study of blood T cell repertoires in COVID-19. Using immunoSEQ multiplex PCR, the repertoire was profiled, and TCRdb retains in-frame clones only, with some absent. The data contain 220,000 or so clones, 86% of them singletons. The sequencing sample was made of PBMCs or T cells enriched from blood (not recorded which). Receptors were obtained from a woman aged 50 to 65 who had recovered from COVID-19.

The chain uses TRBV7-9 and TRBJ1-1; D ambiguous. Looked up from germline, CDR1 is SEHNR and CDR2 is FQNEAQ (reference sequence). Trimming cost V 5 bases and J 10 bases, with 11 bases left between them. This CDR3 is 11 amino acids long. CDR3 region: CASSVPPGAFF. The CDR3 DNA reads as TGTGCCAGCAGCGTGCCACCCGGAGCTTTCTTT. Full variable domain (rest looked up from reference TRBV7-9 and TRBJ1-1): DTGVSQNPRHKITKRGQNVTFRCDPISEHNRLYWYRQTLGQGPEFLTYFQNEAQLEKSRLLSDRFSAERPKGSFSTLEIQRTEQGDSAMYLCASSVPPGAFFGQGTRLTVV.

The CDR3 here is CASSLSGRDTQYF. For the CDR3, the DNA is TGCGCCAGCAGCTTGAGCGGGAGAGATACGCAGTATTTT. V is TRBV5-1 and J is TRBJ2-3, with 8 bases that match TRBD2. The germline V gene encodes CDR1 SGHRS and CDR2 YFSETQ. The CDR3 is 13 amino acids. The V gene end was trimmed by 1 base and the J gene end by 5 bases; junction bases not matched to a gene: 0.

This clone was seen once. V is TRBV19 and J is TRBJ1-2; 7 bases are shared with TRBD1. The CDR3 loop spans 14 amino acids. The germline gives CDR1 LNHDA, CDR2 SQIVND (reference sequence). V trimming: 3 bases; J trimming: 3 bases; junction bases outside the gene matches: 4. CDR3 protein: CASSISRGDYGYTF. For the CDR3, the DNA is TGTGCCAGTAGTATCAGCAGGGGGGACTATGGCTACACCTTC.

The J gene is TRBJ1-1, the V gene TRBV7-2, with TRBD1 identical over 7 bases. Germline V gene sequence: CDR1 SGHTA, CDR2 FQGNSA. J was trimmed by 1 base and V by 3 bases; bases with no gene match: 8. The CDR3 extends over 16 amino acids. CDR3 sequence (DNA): TGTGCCAGCAGCTTCTACCCGAGGGGGCCGAACACTGAAGCTTTCTTT. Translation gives CASSFYPRGPNTEAFF.

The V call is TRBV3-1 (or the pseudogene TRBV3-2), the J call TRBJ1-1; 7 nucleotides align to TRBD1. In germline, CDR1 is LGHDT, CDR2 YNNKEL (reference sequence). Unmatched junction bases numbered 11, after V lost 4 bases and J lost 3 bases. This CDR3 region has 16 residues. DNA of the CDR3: TGTGCCAGCAGCCGCTGGGAAGGACAGGAAGACACTGAAGCTTTCTTT. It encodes CASSRWEGQEDTEAFF.

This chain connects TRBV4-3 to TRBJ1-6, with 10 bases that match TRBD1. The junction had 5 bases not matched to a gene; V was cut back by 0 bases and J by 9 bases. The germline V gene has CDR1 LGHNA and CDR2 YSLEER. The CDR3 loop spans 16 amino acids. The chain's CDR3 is CASSQDLDRGLSPLHF. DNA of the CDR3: TGCGCCAGCAGCCAAGATCTCGACAGGGGGCTTTCACCCCTCCACTTT.

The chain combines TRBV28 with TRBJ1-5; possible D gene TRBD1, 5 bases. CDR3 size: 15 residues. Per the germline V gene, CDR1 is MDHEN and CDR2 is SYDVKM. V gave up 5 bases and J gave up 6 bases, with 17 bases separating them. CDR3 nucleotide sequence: TGTGCCAGCAGTCAACCAGGGCAGGGCCTTCAGCCCCAGCATTTT. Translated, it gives CASSQPGQGLQPQHF.

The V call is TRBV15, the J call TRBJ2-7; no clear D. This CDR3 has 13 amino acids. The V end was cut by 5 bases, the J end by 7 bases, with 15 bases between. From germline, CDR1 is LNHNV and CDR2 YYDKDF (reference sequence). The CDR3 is CATSPSRGREQYF. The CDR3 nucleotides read TGTGCCACCAGCCCCTCCAGAGGAAGAGAGCAGTACTTC.

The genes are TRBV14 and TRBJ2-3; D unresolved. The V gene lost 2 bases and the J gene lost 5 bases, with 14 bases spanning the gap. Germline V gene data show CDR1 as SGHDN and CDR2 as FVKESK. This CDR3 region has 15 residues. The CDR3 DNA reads TGTGCCAGCAGCCAATTTGGGCTGAATGGAGATACGCAGTATTTT. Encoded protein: CASSQFGLNGDTQYF.

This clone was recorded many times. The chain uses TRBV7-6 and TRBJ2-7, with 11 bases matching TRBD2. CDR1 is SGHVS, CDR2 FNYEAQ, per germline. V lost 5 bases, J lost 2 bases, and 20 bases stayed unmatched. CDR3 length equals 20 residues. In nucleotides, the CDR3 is TGTGCCAGCAGCCCCGCAGGGATTTCGGGACTAGCGGAAAGGACCTACGAGCAGTACTTC. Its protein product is CASSPAGISGLAERTYEQYF.

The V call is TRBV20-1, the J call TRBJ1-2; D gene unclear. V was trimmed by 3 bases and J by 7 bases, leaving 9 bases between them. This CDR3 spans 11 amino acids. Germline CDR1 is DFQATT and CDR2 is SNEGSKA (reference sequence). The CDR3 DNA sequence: TGCAGTGCTAGGGTCGGTTTTGGCTACACCTTC. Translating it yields CSARVGFGYTF.

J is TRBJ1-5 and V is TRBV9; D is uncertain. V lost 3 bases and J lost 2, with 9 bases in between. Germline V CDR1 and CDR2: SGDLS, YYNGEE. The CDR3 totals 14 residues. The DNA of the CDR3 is TGTGCCAGCAGCGGGACTTGGGGCAATCAGCCCCAGCATTTT. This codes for CASSGTWGNQPQHF.

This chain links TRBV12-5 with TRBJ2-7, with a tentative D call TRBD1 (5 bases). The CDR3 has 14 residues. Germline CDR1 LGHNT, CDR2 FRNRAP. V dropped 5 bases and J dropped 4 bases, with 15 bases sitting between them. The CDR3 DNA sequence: TGTGCTAGTGGTCTAGGGGTGGCGGTATACGAGCAGTACTTC. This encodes CASGLGVAVYEQYF.

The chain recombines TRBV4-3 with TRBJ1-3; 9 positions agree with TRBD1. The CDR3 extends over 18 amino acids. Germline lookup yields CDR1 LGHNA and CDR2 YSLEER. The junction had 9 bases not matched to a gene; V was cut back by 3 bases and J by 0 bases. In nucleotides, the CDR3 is TGCGCCAGCAGCCAGACCCGGACAGGGGCCTCCTCTGGAAACACCATATATTTT. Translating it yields CASSQTRTGASSGNTIYF.

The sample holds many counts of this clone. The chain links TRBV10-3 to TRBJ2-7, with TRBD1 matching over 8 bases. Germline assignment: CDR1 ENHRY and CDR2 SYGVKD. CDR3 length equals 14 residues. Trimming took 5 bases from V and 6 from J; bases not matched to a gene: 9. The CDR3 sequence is CAISFSDRAGEQYF. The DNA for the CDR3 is TGTGCCATCAGTTTTTCGGACAGGGCTGGCGAGCAGTACTTC.

The CDR3 sequence: CASSFTGTGLYGYTF. DNA of the CDR3: TGTGCCAGCAGCTTCACGGGGACAGGGCTCTATGGCTACACCTTC. The V and J genes are TRBV27 and TRBJ1-2; 9 nucleotides align to TRBD1. This CDR3 region has 15 residues. The ends lost 6 bases at V and 4 bases at J; junction bases unmatched: 9. In germline, CDR1 is MNHEY, CDR2 SMNVEV (reference sequence).